These T cell receptor beta chains were read from a single sample in a study of T cells after yellow fever vaccination. TCRdb recomputed calls from the 5' RACE reads with MiXCR, one row per CDR3 protein. The sample has approximately 90,000 distinct CDR3 sequences, 5.8% seen once. This material consisted of CD8+ T cells sorted from PBMCs, taken 10 days after the yellow fever booster vaccination. These receptors originate from a young man who received the YFV17D yellow fever vaccine. Each CDR3 is given with its conserved first and last residue. The order of the fields is D gene, J gene, CDR3 length, clone size, V gene, CDR3 DNA, CDR3 protein. D genes are given only for firm matches. Clone size is given for some rows only: seen once, a few or many times, or a class if the clone is expanded.

d_gene: TRBD1; j_gene: TRBJ2-3; len: 16; abundance: -; v_gene: TRBV6-1; CDR3nt: TGTGCCAGCAGTGAGCCCGGGACAGGGGGCACAGATACGCAGTATTTT; CDR3aa: CASSEPGTGGTDTQYF
d_gene: -; j_gene: TRBJ2-2; len: 16; abundance: -; v_gene: TRBV12-3/TRBV12-4; CDR3nt: TGTGCCAGCAGAGCCACTACCGGGACGCACACCGGGGAGCTGTTTTTT; CDR3aa: CASRATTGTHTGELFF
d_gene: TRBD1; j_gene: TRBJ2-3; len: 17; abundance: few; v_gene: TRBV4-3; CDR3nt: TGCGCCAGCAGCCAGACGACAAAGGGACAGGGGGCAGATACGCAGTATTTT; CDR3aa: CASSQTTKGQGADTQYF
d_gene: -; j_gene: TRBJ1-5; len: 12; abundance: -; v_gene: TRBV5-5; CDR3nt: TGTGCCAGCAGCTTGATCGATCAGCCCCAGCATTTT; CDR3aa: CASSLIDQPQHF
d_gene: TRBD1; j_gene: TRBJ2-1; len: 18; abundance: few; v_gene: TRBV7-8; CDR3nt: TGTGCCAGCAGCTTAGCGAGAGACAGGGGGTTCTCCTACAATGAGCAGTTCTTC; CDR3aa: CASSLARDRGFSYNEQFF
d_gene: -; j_gene: TRBJ2-7; len: 15; abundance: few; v_gene: TRBV9; CDR3nt: TGTGCCAGCAGCGTAGAGGACAGCGTCTCCTACGAGCAGTACTTC; CDR3aa: CASSVEDSVSYEQYF
d_gene: TRBD1; j_gene: TRBJ2-1; len: 14; abundance: -; v_gene: TRBV15; CDR3nt: TGTGCCACCAGGCAGGACAGGGTTTCGGATGAGCAGTTCTTC; CDR3aa: CATRQDRVSDEQFF
d_gene: -; j_gene: TRBJ1-3; len: 12; abundance: -; v_gene: TRBV6-5; CDR3nt: TGTGCCAGCACAGGGTCTGGAAACACCATATATTTT; CDR3aa: CASTGSGNTIYF
d_gene: -; j_gene: TRBJ2-5; len: 15; abundance: few; v_gene: TRBV7-9; CDR3nt: TGTGCCAGCAGCCAGGGCCCGTCTGCAGGGGAGACCCAGTACTTC; CDR3aa: CASSQGPSAGETQYF
d_gene: -; j_gene: TRBJ1-4; len: 14; abundance: few; v_gene: TRBV19; CDR3nt: TGTGCCAGTAAACTTGGGACACCGAATGAAAAACTGTTTTTT; CDR3aa: CASKLGTPNEKLFF
d_gene: -; j_gene: TRBJ2-6; len: 13; abundance: few; v_gene: TRBV5-5; CDR3nt: TGTGCCAGCAGAGAGTCTGGGGCCAACGTCCTGACTTTC; CDR3aa: CASRESGANVLTF
d_gene: -; j_gene: TRBJ2-1; len: 16; abundance: medium-sized; v_gene: TRBV6-2/TRBV6-3; CDR3nt: TGTGCCAGCAGATACCTAGCGGAGGGGGGGCACAATGAGCAGTTCTTC; CDR3aa: CASRYLAEGGHNEQFF
d_gene: TRBD1; j_gene: TRBJ2-1; len: 14; abundance: -; v_gene: TRBV20-1; CDR3nt: TGCAGTGCAAGGGACAGGGGGCTGTTAAATGAGCAGTTCTTC; CDR3aa: CSARDRGLLNEQFF
d_gene: -; j_gene: TRBJ1-6; len: 14; abundance: -; v_gene: TRBV3-1; CDR3nt: TGTGCCAGCAGCCAAATGACGGGTAATTCACCCCTCCACTTT; CDR3aa: CASSQMTGNSPLHF
d_gene: -; j_gene: TRBJ1-3; len: 15; abundance: -; v_gene: TRBV6-1; CDR3nt: TGTGCCAGCAGGCCCTTCCTGTCCTCTGGAAACACCATATATTTT; CDR3aa: CASRPFLSSGNTIYF
d_gene: -; j_gene: TRBJ1-2; len: 12; abundance: few; v_gene: TRBV4-3; CDR3nt: TGCGCCAGCAGCCAAGATCATCGGGTGATACGCTTC; CDR3aa: CASSQDHRVIRF
d_gene: TRBD1; j_gene: TRBJ2-5; len: 14; abundance: few; v_gene: TRBV7-8; CDR3nt: TGTGCCAGCAGGCCCCGGGACAGGGTAGAGACCCAGTACTTC; CDR3aa: CASRPRDRVETQYF
d_gene: TRBD1; j_gene: TRBJ2-2; len: 15; abundance: few; v_gene: TRBV6-5; CDR3nt: TGTGCCAGCAGACCCTACAGGGGGCTCACCGGGGAGCTGTTTTTT; CDR3aa: CASRPYRGLTGELFF
d_gene: -; j_gene: TRBJ2-2; len: 16; abundance: many; v_gene: TRBV7-9; CDR3nt: TGTGCCAGCAGCTCCCCGACGGGCGCGAACACCGGGGAGCTGTTTTTT; CDR3aa: CASSSPTGANTGELFF
d_gene: -; j_gene: TRBJ2-7; len: 14; abundance: few; v_gene: TRBV5-1; CDR3nt: TGCGCCAGCAGCCGGGGGAGAGACTTTGGGGAGCAGTACTTC; CDR3aa: CASSRGRDFGEQYF
d_gene: -; j_gene: TRBJ2-3; len: 13; abundance: few; v_gene: TRBV24-1; CDR3nt: TGTGCCACCAGTGACAGGGCGCCAGATACGCAGTATTTT; CDR3aa: CATSDRAPDTQYF
d_gene: -; j_gene: TRBJ1-1; len: 12; abundance: few; v_gene: TRBV6-2/TRBV6-3; CDR3nt: TGTGCCAGCAGTCGTGGACGGATTGAAGCTTTCTTT; CDR3aa: CASSRGRIEAFF
d_gene: TRBD1; j_gene: TRBJ2-3; len: 14; abundance: many; v_gene: TRBV28; CDR3nt: TGTGCCAGCAGTGAGGACAGGGGCACAGATACGCAGTATTTT; CDR3aa: CASSEDRGTDTQYF
d_gene: TRBD1; j_gene: TRBJ2-7; len: 15; abundance: few; v_gene: TRBV11-2; CDR3nt: TGTGCCAGCAGCCCCGGACAGGGGGATCAGTACGAGCAGTACTTC; CDR3aa: CASSPGQGDQYEQYF
d_gene: TRBD1; j_gene: TRBJ1-2; len: 13; abundance: -; v_gene: TRBV7-9; CDR3nt: TGTGCCAGCGCGGGACAGGGGGTTTTTGGCTACACCTTC; CDR3aa: CASAGQGVFGYTF
d_gene: -; j_gene: TRBJ2-2; len: 14; abundance: few; v_gene: TRBV19; CDR3nt: TGTGCCAGTAAGAGTGAGGGTAGCACCGGGGAGCTGTTTTTT; CDR3aa: CASKSEGSTGELFF
d_gene: -; j_gene: TRBJ2-1; len: 12; abundance: -; v_gene: TRBV7-9; CDR3nt: TGTGCCAGCACGTTTATATCCTATGAGCAGTTCTTC; CDR3aa: CASTFISYEQFF
d_gene: -; j_gene: TRBJ1-3; len: 19; abundance: few; v_gene: TRBV21-1; CDR3nt: TGTGCCAGCAGCAAAGACCTACCCCGACAGGGGGCTTTAGGAAACACCATATATTTT; CDR3aa: CASSKDLPRQGALGNTIYF
d_gene: TRBD1; j_gene: TRBJ2-4; len: 14; abundance: few; v_gene: TRBV27; CDR3nt: TGTGCCAGCAGTCCTGGGACAGGGGTAGGCATTCAGTACTTC; CDR3aa: CASSPGTGVGIQYF
d_gene: TRBD1; j_gene: TRBJ1-2; len: 14; abundance: -; v_gene: TRBV5-1; CDR3nt: TGCGCCAGCAGCGTGAAAGGACAGGGGTATGGCTACACCTTC; CDR3aa: CASSVKGQGYGYTF
d_gene: TRBD2; j_gene: TRBJ2-5; len: 14; abundance: few; v_gene: TRBV12-5; CDR3nt: TGTGCTAGCGGTCTAGCGGGGTTTGGGGAGACCCAGTACTTC; CDR3aa: CASGLAGFGETQYF